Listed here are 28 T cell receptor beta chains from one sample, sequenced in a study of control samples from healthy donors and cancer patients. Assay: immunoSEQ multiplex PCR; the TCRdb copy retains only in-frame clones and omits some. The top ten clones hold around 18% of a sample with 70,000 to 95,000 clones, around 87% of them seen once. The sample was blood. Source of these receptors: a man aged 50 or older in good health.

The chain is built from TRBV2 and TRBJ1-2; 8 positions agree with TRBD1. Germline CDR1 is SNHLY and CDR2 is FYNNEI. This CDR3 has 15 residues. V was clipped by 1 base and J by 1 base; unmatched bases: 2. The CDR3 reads CASSEEDRDNYGYTF. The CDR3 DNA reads TGTGCCAGCAGTGAAGAGGACAGGGATAACTATGGCTACACCTTC.

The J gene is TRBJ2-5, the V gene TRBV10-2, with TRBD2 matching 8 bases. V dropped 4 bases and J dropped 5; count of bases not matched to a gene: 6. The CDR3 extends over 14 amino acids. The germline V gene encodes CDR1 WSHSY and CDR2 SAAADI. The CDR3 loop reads CASSGSGGMETQYF. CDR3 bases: TGCGCCAGCAGTGGATCGGGGGGGATGGAGACCCAGTACTTC.

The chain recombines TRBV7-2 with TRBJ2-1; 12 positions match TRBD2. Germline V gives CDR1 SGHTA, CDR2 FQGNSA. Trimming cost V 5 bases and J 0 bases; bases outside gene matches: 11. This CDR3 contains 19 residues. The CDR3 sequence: CASSNEGLAGYSSYNEQFF. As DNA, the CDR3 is TGTGCCAGCAGCAATGAGGGACTAGCGGGCTACAGCTCCTACAATGAGCAGTTCTTC.

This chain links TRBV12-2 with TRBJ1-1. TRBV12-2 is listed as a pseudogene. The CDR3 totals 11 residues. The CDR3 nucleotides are TGTGCAAGTCGCCCCTCCGACTGGGCTTTCTTT. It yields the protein CASRPSDWAFF.

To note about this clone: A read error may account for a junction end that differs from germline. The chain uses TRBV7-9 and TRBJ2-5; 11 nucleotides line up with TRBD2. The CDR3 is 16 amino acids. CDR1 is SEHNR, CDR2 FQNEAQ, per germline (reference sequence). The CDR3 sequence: CASSSVAGGPQKTQYF. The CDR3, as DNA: TGTGCCAGCAGCTCCGTAGCGGGAGGGCCCCAAAAGACCCAGTACTTC.

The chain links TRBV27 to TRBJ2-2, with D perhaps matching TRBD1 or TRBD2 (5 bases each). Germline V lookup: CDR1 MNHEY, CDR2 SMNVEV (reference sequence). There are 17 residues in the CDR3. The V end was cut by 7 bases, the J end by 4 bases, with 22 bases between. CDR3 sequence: CASTPGSPRGSTGELFF. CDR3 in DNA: TGTGCCAGCACCCCGGGGTCCCCAAGGGGAAGCACCGGGGAGCTGTTTTTT.

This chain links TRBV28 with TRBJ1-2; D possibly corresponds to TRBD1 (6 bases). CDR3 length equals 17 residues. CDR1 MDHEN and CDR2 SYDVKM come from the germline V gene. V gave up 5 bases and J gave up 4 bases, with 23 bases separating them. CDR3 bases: TGTGCCAGCAGTCCCCGGCAGGGAAGGGGAGGGGGCTATGGCTACACCTTC. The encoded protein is CASSPRQGRGGGYGYTF.

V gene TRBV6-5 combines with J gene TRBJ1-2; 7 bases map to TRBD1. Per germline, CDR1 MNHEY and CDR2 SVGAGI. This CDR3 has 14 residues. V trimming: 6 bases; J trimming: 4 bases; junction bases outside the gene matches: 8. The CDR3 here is CASRGGTVGYGYTF. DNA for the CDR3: TGTGCCAGCAGGGGGGGGACAGTCGGCTATGGCTACACCTTC.

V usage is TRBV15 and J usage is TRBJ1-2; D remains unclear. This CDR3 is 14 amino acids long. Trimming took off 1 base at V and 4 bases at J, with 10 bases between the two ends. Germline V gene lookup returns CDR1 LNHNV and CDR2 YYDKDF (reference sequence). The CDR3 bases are TGTGCCACCAGCAGAGGACCAAAGGCCTATGGCTACACCTTC. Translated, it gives CATSRGPKAYGYTF.

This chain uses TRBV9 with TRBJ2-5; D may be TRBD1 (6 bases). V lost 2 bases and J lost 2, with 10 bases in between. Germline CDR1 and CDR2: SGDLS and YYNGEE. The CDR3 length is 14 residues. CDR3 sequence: CASSVGTHQETQYF. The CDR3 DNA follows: TGTGCCAGCAGCGTCGGGACACATCAAGAGACCCAGTACTTC.

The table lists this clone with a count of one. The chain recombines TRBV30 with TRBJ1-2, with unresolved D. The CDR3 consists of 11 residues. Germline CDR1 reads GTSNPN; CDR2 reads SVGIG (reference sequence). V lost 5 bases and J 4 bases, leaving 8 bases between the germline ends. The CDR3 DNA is TGTGCCTGGTCCCGGAGCTATGGCTACACCTTC. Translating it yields CAWSRSYGYTF.

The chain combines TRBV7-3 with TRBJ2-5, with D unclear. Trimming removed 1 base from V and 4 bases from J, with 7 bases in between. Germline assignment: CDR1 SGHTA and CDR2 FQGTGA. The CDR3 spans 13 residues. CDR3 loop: CASSLSPVETQYF. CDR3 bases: TGTGCCAGCAGCTTAAGTCCGGTAGAGACCCAGTACTTC.

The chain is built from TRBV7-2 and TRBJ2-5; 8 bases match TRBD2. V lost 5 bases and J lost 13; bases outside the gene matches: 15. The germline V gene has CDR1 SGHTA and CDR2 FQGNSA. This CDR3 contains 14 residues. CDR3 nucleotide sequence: TGTGCCAGCAGCCCCCCGGCTGGCGGGGGGCGCCCGTACTTC. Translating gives CASSPPAGGGRPYF.

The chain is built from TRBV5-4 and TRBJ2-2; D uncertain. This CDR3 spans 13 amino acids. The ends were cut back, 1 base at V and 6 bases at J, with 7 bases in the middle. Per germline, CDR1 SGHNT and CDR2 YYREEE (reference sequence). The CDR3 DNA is TGTGCCAGCAGCTTGTATGGACCCGGGGAGCTGTTTTTT. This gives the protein CASSLYGPGELFF.

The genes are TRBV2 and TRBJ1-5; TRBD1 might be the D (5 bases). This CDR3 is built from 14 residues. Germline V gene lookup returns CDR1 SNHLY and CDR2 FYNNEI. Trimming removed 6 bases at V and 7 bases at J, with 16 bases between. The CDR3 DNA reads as TGTGCCAGCAGACGACAGTCATCCGGGCAGCCCCAGCATTTT. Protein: CASRRQSSGQPQHF.

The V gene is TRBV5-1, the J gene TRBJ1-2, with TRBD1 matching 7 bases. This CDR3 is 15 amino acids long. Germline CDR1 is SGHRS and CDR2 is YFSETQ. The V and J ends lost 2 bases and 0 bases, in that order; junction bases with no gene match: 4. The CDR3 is CASSLQGSANYGYTF. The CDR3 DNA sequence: TGCGCCAGCAGCTTACAGGGGTCGGCTAACTATGGCTACACCTTC.

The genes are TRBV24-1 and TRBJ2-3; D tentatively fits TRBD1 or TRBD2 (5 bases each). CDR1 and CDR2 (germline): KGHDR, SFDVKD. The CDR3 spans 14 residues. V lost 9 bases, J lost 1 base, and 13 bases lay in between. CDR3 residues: CATAGFGGTDTQYF. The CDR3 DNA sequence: TGTGCCACCGCAGGGTTCGGGGGCACAGATACGCAGTATTTT.

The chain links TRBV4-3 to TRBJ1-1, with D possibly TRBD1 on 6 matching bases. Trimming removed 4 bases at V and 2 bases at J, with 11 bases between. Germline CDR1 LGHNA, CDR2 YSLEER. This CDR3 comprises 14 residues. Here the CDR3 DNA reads TGCGCCAGCAGCCCCGACAGGACAAACACTGAAGCTTTCTTT. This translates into CASSPDRTNTEAFF.

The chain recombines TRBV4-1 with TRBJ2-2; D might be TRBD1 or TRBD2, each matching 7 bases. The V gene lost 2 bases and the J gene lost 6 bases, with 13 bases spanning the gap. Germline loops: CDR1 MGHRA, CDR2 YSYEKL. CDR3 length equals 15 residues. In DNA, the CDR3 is TGCGCCAGCAGCCAACCCAGGGGGAGGGCCGGGGAGCTGTTTTTT. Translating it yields CASSQPRGRAGELFF.

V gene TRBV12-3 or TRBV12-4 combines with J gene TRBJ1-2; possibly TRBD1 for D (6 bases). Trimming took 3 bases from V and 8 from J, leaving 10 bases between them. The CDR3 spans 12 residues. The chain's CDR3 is CASSFGGGGYTF. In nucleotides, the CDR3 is TGTGCCAGCAGTTTTGGGGGCGGGGGCTACACCTTC.

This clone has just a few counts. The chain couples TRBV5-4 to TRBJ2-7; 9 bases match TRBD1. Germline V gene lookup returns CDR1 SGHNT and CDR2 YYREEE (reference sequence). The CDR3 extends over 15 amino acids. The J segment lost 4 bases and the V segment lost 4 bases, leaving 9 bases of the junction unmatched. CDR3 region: CASSKSGTGWYEQYF. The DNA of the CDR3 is TGTGCCAGCAGCAAATCCGGGACAGGGTGGTACGAGCAGTACTTC.

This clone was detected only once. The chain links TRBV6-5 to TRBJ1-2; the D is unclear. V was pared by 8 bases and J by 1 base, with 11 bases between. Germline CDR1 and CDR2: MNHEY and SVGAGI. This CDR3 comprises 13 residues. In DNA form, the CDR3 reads TGTGCCAGCTCGGATCACGTTAACTATGGCTACACCTTC. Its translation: CASSDHVNYGYTF.

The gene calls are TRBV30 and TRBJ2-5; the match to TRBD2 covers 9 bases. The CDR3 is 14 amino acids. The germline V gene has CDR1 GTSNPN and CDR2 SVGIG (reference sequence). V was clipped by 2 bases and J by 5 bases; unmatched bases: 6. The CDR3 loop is CAWSLAGALETQYF. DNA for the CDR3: TGTGCCTGGAGTTTAGCGGGAGCTTTGGAGACCCAGTACTTC.

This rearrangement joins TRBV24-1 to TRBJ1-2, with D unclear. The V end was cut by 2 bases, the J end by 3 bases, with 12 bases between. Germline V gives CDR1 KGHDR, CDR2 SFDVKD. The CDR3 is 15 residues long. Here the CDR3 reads CATSDSGTEDYGYTF. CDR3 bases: TGTGCCACCAGTGATTCGGGTACCGAGGACTATGGCTACACCTTC.

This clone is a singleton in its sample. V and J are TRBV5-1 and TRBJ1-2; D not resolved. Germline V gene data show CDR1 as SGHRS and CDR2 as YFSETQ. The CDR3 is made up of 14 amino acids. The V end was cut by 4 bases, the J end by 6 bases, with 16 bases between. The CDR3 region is CASSGSNPFDGYTF. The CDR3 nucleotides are TGCGCCAGCAGCGGGTCCAACCCGTTCGATGGCTACACCTTC.

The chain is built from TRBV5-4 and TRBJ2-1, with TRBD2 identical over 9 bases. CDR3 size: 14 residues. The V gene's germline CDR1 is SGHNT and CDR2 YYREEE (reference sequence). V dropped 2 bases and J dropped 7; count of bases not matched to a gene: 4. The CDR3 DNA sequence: TGTGCCAGCAGCTTTAGCGGGAGTTGGAATGAGCAGTTCTTC. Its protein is CASSFSGSWNEQFF.

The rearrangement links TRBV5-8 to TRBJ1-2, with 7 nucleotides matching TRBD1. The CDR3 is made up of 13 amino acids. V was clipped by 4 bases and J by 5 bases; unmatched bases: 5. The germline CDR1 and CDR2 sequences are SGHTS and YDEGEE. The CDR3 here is CASSTEQGYGYTF. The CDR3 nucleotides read TGTGCCAGCAGCACTGAACAGGGGTATGGCTACACCTTC. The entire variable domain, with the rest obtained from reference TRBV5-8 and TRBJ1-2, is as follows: EAGVTQSPTHLIKTRGQQATLRCSPISGHTSVYWYQQALGLGLQFLLWYDEGEERNRGNFPPRFSGRQFPNYSSELNVNALELEDSALYLCASSTEQGYGYTFGSGTRLTVV.

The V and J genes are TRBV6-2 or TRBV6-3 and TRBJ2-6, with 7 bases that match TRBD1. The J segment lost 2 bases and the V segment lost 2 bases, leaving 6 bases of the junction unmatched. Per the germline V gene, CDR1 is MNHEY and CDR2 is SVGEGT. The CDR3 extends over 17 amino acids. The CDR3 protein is CASSYKQGSPGANVLTF. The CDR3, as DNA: TGTGCCAGCAGTTACAAACAGGGGTCCCCTGGGGCCAACGTCCTGACTTTC.